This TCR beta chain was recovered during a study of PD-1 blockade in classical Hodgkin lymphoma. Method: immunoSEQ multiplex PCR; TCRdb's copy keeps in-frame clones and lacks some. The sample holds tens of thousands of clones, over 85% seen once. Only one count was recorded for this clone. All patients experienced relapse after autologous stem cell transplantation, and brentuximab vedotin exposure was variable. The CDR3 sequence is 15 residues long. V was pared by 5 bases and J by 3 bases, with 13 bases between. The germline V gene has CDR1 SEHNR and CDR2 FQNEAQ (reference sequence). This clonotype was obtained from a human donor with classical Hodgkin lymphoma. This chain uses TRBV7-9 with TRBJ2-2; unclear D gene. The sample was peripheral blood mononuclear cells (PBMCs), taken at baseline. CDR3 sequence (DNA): TGTGCCAGCAGCGAAGGGTTTCTGGACACCGGGGAGCTGTTTTTT. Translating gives CASSEGFLDTGELFF.